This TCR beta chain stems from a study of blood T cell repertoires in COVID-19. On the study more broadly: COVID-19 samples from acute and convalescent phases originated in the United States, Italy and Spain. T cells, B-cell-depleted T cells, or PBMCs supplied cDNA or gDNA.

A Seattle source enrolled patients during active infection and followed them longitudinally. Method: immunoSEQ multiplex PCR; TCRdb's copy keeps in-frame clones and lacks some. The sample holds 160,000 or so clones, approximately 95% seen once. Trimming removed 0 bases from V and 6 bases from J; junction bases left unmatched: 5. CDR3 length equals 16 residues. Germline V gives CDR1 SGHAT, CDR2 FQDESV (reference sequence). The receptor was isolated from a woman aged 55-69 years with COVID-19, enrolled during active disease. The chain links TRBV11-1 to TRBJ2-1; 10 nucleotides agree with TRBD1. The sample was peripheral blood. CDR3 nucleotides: TGTGCCAGCAGCTTAGCGCGGGGACAGGGGACCAATGAGCAGTTCTTC. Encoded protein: CASSLARGQGTNEQFF.